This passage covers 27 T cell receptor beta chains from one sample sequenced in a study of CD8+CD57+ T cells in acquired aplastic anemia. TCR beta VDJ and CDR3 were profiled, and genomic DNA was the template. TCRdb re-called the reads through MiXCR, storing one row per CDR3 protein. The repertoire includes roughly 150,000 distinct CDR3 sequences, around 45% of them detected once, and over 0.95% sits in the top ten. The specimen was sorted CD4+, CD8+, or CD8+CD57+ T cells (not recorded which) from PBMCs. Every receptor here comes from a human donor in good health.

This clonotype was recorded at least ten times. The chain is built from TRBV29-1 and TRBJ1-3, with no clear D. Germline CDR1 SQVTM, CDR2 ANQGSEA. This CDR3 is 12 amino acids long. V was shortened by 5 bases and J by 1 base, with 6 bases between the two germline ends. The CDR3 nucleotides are TGCAGCGTTATGGGTTCTGGAAACACCATATATTTT. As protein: CSVMGSGNTIYF.

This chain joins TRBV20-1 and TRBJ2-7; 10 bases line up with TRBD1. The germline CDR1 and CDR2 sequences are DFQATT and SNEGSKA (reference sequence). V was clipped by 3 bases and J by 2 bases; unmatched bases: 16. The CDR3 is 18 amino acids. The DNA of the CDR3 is TGCAGTGCTAGTAGGGACAGGGGAGAAACCGTCGGCCCCTACGAGCAGTACTTC. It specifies CSASRDRGETVGPYEQYF.

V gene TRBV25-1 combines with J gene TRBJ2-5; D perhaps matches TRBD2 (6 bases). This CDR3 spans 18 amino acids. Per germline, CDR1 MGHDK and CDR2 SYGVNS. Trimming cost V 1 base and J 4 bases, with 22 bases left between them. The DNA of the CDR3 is TGTGCCAGCAGTGAATTTAGCCCCTTTACTAGCAGCCGAGAGACCCAGTACTTC. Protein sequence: CASSEFSPFTSSRETQYF.

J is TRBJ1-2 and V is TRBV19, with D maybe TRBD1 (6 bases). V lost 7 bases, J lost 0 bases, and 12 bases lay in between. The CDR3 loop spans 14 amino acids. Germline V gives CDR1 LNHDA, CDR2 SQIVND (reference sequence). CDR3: CASIRDNTNYGYTF. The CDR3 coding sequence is TGTGCCAGTATTAGGGACAACACTAACTATGGCTACACCTTC. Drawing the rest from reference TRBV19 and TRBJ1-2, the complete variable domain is DGGITQSPKYLFRKEGQNVTLSCEQNLNHDAMYWYRQDPGQGLRLIYYSQIVNDFQKGDIAEGYSVSREKKESFPLTVTSAQKNPTAFYLCASIRDNTNYGYTFGSGTRLTVV.

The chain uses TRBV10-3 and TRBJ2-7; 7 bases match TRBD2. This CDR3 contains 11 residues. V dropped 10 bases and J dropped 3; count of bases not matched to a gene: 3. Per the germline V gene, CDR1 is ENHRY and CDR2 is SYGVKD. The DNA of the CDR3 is TGTGCCAGCAGGGACTACTACGAGCAGTACTTC. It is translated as CASRDYYEQYF.

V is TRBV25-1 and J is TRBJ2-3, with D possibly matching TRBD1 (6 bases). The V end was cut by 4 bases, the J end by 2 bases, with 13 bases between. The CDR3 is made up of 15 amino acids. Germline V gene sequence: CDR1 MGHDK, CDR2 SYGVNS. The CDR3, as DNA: TGTGCCAGCAGTGCGCCACAGGGTATCACAGATACGCAGTATTTT. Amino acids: CASSAPQGITDTQYF.

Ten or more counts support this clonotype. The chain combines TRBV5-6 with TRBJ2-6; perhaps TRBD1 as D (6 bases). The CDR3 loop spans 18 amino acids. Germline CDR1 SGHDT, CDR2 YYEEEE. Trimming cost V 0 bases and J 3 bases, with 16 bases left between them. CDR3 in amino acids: CASSLVVTGIGGANVLTF. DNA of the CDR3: TGTGCCAGCAGCTTGGTTGTGACAGGTATCGGTGGGGCCAACGTCCTGACTTTC.

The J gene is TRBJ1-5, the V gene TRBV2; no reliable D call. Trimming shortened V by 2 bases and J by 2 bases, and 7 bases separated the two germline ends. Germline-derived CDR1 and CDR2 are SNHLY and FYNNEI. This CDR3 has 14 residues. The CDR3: CASSERGRNQPQHF. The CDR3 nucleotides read TGTGCCAGCAGTGAACGAGGCCGCAATCAGCCCCAGCATTTT.

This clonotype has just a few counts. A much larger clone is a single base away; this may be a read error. The CDR3 DNA reads TGTGCCAGCAGCTTACAGGGGGCGGACACAGATACGCTGTATTTT. Protein product: CASSLQGADTDTLYF. The chain carries TRBV11-2 and TRBJ2-3, with 8 bases fitting TRBD1. The germline V gene has CDR1 SGHAT and CDR2 FQNNGV. CDR3 length: 15 residues.

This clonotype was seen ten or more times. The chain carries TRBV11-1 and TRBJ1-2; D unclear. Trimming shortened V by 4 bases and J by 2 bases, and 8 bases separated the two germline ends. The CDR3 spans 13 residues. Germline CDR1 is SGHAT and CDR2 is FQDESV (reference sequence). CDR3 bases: TGTGCCAGCAGCTCAAGCCTCAACTATGGCTACACCTTC. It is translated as CASSSSLNYGYTF.

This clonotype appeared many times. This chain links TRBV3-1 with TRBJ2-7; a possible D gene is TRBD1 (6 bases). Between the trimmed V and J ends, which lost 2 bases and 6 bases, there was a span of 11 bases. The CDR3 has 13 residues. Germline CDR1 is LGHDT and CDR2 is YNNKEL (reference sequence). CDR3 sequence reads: CASSQSQGFEQYF. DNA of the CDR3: TGTGCCAGCAGCCAATCGCAGGGGTTCGAGCAGTACTTC.

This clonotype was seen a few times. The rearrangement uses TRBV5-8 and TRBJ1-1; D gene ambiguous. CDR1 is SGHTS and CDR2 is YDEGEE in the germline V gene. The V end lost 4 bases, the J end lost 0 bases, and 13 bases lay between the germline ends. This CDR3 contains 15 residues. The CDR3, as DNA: TGTGCCAGCAGCCTCCCCGGACGCATGAACACTGAAGCTTTCTTT. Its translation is CASSLPGRMNTEAFF.

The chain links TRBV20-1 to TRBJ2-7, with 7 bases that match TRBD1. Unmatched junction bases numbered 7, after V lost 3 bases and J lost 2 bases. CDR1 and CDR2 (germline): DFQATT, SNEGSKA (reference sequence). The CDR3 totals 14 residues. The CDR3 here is CSASKPGTAYEQYF. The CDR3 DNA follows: TGCAGTGCTAGCAAACCGGGGACAGCCTACGAGCAGTACTTC.

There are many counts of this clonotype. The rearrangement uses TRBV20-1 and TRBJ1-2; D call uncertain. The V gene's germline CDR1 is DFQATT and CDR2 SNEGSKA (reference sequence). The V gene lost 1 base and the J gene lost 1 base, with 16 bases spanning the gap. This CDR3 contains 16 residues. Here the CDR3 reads CSARAGPAGINYGYTF. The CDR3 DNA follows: TGCAGTGCTAGAGCCGGACCCGCCGGGATTAACTATGGCTACACCTTC.

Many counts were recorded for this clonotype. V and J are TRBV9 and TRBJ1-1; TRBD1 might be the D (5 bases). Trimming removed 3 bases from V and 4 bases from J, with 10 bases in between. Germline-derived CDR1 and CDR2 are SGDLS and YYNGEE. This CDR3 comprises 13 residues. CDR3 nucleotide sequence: TGTGCCAGCAGCGAAGGGGTTGGCACTGAAGCTTTCTTT. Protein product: CASSEGVGTEAFF.

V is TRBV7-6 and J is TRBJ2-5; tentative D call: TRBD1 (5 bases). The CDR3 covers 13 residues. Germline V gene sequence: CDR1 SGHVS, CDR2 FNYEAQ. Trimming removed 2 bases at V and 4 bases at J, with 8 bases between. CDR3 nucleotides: TGTGCCAGCAGCTTACTGGGGCGAGAGACCCAGTACTTC. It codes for CASSLLGRETQYF. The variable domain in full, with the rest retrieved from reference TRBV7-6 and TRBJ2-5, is GAGVSQSPRYKVTKRGQDVALRCDPISGHVSLYWYRQALGQGPEFLTYFNYEAQQDKSGLPNDRFSAERPEGSISTLTIQRTEQRDSAMYRCASSLLGRETQYFGPGTRLLVL.

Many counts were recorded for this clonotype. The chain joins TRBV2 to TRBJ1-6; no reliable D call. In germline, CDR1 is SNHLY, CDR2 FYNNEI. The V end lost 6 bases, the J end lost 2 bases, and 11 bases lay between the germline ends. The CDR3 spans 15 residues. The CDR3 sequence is CASSIDGTYNSPLHF. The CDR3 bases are TGTGCCAGCAGCATTGACGGAACCTATAATTCACCCCTCCACTTT.

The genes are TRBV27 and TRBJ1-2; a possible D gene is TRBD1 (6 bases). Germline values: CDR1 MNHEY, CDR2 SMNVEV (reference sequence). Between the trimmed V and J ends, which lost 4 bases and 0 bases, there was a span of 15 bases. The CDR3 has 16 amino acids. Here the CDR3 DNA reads TGTGCCAGCAGTTCCCCTAGGACAGAAGCTAACTATGGCTACACCTTC. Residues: CASSSPRTEANYGYTF.

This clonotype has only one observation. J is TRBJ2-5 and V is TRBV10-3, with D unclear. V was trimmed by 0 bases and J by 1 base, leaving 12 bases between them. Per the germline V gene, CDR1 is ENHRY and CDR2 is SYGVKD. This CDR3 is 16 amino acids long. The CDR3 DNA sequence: TGTGCCATCAGTGAGTCCGCGGCAGCCTTCCAAGAGACCCAGTACTTC. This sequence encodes CAISESAAAFQETQYF.

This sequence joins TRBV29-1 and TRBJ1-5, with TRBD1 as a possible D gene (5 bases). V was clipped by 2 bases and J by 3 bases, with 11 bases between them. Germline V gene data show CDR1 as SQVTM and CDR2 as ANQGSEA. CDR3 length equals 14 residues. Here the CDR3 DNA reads TGCAGCGTTGAACTCCCGGGACTCAATCAGCCCCAGCATTTT. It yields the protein CSVELPGLNQPQHF.

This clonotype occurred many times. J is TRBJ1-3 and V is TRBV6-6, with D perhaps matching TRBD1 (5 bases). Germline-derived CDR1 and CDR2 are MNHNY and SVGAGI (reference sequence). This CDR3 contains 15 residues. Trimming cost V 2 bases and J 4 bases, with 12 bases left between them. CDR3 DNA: TGTGCCAGCAGTTACCTCGGGGCTGACGGAAACACCATATATTTT. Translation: CASSYLGADGNTIYF.

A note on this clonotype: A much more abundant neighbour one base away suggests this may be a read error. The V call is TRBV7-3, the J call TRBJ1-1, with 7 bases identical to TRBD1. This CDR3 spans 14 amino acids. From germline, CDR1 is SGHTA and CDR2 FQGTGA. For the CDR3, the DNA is TGTGCCGGCAGCCCCACAGGGGCAGATGTGTTAGCTTTCTTT. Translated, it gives CAGSPTGADVLAFF.

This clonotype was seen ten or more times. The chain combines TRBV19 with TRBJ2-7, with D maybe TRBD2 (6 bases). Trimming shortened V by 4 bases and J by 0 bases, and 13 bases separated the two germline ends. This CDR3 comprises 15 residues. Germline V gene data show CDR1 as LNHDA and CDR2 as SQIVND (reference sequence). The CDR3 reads CASSRGVMDSYEQYF. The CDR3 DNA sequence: TGTGCCAGTAGTAGGGGGGTAATGGACTCCTACGAGCAGTACTTC. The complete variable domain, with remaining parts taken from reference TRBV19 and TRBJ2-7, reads DGGITQSPKYLFRKEGQNVTLSCEQNLNHDAMYWYRQDPGQGLRLIYYSQIVNDFQKGDIAEGYSVSREKKESFPLTVTSAQKNPTAFYLCASSRGVMDSYEQYFGPGTRLTVT.

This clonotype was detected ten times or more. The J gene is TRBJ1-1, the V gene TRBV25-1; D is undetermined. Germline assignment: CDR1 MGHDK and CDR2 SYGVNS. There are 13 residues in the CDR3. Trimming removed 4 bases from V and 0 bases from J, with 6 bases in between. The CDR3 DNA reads TGTGCCAGCAGTGCAACACTGAACACTGAAGCTTTCTTT. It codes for CASSATLNTEAFF.

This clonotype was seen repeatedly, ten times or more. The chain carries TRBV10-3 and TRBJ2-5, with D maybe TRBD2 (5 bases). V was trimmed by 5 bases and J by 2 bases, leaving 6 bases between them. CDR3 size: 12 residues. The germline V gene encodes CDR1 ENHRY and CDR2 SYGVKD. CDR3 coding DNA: TGTGCCATCAGTAGCGGACAAGAGACCCAGTACTTC. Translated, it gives CAISSGQETQYF.

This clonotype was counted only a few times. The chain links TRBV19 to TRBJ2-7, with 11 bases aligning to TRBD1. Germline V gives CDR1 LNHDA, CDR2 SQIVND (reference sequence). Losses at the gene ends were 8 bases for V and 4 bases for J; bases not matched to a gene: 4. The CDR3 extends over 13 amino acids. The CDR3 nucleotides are TGTGCCAGTTCCGGGACAGGGGGGTACGAGCAGTACTTC. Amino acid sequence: CASSGTGGYEQYF.

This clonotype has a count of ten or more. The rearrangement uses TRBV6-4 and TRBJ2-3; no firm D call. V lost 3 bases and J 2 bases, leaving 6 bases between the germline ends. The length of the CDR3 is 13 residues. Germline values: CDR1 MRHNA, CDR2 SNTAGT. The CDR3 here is CASSEGATDTQYF. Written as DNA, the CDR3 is TGTGCCAGCAGTGAGGGTGCCACAGATACGCAGTATTTT.